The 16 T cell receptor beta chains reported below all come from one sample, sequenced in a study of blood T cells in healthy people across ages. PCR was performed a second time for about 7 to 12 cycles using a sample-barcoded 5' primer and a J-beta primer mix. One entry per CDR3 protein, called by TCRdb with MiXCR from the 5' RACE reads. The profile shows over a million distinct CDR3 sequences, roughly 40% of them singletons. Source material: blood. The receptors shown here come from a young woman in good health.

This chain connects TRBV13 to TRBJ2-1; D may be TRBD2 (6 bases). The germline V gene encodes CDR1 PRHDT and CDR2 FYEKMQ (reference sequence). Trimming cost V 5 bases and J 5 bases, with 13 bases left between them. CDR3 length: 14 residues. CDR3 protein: CASSPPGSNNEQFF. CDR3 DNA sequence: TGTGCCAGCAGCCCCCCCGGGAGTAACAATGAGCAGTTCTTC.

The CDR3 reads CASSYSPAGAVGDTQYF. In DNA, the CDR3 is TGTGCCAGCAGTTACTCCCCGGCGGGAGCGGTTGGAGATACGCAGTATTTT. The chain employs TRBV6-5 and TRBJ2-3; TRBD2 matches at 7 bases. Germline CDR1 and CDR2: MNHEY and SVGAGI. Losses at the gene ends were 0 bases for V and 5 bases for J; bases not matched to a gene: 11. CDR3 size: 17 residues.

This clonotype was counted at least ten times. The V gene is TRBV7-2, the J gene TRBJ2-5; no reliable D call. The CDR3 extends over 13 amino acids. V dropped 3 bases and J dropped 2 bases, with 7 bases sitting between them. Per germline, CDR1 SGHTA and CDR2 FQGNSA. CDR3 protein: CASSFGPQETQYF. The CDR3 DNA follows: TGTGCCAGCAGCTTCGGACCTCAAGAGACCCAGTACTTC.

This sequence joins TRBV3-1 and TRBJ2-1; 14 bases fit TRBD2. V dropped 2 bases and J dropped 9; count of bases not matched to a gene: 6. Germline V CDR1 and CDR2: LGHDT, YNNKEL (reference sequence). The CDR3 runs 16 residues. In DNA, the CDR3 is TGTGCCAGCAGCCAACTGGGGACTAGCGGGGGTGCTGAGCAGTTCTTC. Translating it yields CASSQLGTSGGAEQFF.

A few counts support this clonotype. CDR3 loop: CSALQDSYEQYF. DNA for the CDR3: TGCAGTGCTCTGCAGGACTCCTACGAGCAGTACTTC. The chain links TRBV20-1 to TRBJ2-7; D remains ambiguous. The V gene lost 5 bases and the J gene lost 0 bases, with 8 bases spanning the gap. Germline lookup yields CDR1 DFQATT and CDR2 SNEGSKA (reference sequence). The length of the CDR3 is 12 residues.

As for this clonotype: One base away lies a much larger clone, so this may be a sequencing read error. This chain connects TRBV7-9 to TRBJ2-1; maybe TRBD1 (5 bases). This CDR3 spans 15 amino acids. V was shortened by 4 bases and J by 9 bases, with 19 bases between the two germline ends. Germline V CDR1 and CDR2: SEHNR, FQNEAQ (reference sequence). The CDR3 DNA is TGTGCCAGCAGCTCACCGAACAGAGGTGACAGTGAGCAGTTCTTC. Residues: CASSSPNRGDSEQFF.

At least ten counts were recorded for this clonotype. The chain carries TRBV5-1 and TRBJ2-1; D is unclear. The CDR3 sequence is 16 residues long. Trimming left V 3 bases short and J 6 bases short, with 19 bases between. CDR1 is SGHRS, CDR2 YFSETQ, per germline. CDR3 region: CASSSGLSIPRNEQFF. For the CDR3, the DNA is TGCGCCAGCAGCTCGGGCCTTTCTATTCCGCGCAATGAGCAGTTCTTC.

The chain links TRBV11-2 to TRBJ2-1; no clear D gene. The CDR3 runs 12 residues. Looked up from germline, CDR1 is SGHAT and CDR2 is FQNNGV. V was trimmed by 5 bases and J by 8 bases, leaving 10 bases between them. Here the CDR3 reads CASSHDGDEQFF. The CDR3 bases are TGTGCCAGCAGCCATGATGGGGATGAGCAGTTCTTC.

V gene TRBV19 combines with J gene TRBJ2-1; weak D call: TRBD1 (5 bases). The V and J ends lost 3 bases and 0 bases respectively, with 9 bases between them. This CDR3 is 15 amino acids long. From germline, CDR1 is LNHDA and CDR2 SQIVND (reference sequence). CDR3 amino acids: CASSIQGSSYNEQFF. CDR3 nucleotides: TGTGCCAGTAGTATCCAGGGAAGCTCCTACAATGAGCAGTTCTTC.

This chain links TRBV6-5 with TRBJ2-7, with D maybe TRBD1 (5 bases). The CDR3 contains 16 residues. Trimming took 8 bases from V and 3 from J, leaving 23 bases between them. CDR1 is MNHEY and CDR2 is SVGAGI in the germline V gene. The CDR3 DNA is TGTGCCAGCGGTTTGGGGCGGCAGGGAAACCACTACGAGCAGTACTTC. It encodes CASGLGRQGNHYEQYF.

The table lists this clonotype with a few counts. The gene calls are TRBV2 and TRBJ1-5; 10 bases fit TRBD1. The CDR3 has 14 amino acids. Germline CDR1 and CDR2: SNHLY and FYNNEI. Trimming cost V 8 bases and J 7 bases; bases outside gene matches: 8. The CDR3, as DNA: TGTGCCAGCGTGGGGACAGGGGTAGGGCAGCCCCAGCATTTT. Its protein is CASVGTGVGQPQHF.

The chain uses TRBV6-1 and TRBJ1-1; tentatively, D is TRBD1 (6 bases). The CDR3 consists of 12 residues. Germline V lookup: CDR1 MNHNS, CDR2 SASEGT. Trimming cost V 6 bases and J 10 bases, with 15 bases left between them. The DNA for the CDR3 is TGTGCCAGCAGGGAAACAGGGAGGCGAGCTTTCTTT. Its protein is CASRETGRRAFF.

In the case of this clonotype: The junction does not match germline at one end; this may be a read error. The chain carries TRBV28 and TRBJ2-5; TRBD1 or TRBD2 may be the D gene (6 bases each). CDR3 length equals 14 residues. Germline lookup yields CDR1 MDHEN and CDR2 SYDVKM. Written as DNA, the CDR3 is TGTACCAGCAGTTTTCCGGGGGCTTTTGAGACCCAGTACTTC. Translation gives CTSSFPGAFETQYF.

The CDR3 region has the DNA TGCAGTGCTAGAGTCGGAATTTCAAGCTCCTACAATGAGCAGTTCTTC. This gives the protein CSARVGISSSYNEQFF. The V and J genes are TRBV20-1 and TRBJ2-1; D gene unclear. Germline V gene sequence: CDR1 DFQATT, CDR2 SNEGSKA (reference sequence). Trimming removed 1 base at V and 0 bases at J, with 13 bases between. This CDR3 has 16 amino acids.

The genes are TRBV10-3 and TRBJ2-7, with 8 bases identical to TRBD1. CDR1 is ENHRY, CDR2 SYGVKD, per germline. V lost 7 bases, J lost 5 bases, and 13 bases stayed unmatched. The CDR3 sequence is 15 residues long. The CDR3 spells CAITSDRVLLDEQYF. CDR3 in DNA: TGTGCCATCACGTCGGACAGGGTCCTTCTGGACGAGCAGTACTTC.

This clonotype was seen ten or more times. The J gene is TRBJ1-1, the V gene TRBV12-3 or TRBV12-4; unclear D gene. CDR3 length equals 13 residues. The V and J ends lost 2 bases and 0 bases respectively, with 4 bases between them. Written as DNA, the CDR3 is TGTGCCAGCAGTTTATATATGAACACTGAAGCTTTCTTT. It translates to CASSLYMNTEAFF.